Following are 25 T cell receptor beta chains from one sample sequenced in a study of blood T cells in healthy people across ages. Combining a sample-barcoded 5' primer with a J-beta primer mix, a second PCR ran for roughly 6 to 12 cycles. TCRdb called the 5' RACE reads again in MiXCR, with one record for every CDR3 protein. The table records about 900,000 distinct CDR3 sequences, 45% to 50% of them present only once. Material for sequencing was blood. Receptor source: a man between 25 and 39 years old in good health.

This chain uses TRBV12-3 or TRBV12-4 with TRBJ2-5, with 11 bases aligning to TRBD2. With 4 bases clipped from V and 11 bases from J, the junction kept 15 bases outside the gene matches. The CDR3 totals 16 residues. The CDR3 reads CASSSGLAASYNEQYF. CDR3 in DNA: TGTGCCAGCAGTTCGGGACTAGCGGCCTCCTACAATGAGCAGTACTTC.

This clonotype came up a few times. This chain links TRBV20-1 with TRBJ2-1, with a tentative D call TRBD2 (5 bases). The germline V and J ends were trimmed by 0 bases and 3 bases, with 12 bases remaining between them. Germline V gene data show CDR1 as DFQATT and CDR2 as SNEGSKA (reference sequence). The CDR3 sequence is 15 residues long. The CDR3 spells CSARDPVDFYNEQFF. CDR3 in DNA: TGCAGTGCTAGAGATCCGGTGGACTTCTACAATGAGCAGTTCTTC.

The V call is TRBV25-1, the J call TRBJ1-4; no definite D call. Trimming removed 4 bases at V and 6 bases at J, with 9 bases between. The CDR3 has 13 residues. Germline V CDR1 and CDR2: MGHDK, SYGVNS. The CDR3 loop is CASSGTADEKLFF. CDR3 sequence (DNA): TGTGCCAGCAGTGGGACTGCTGATGAAAAACTGTTTTTT.

Notes on this clonotype: Sequence at one end of the junction differs from germline and may be a read error. The chain recombines TRBV27 with TRBJ2-1; the D gene is possibly TRBD1 (5 bases). Germline assignment: CDR1 MNHEY and CDR2 SMNVEV (reference sequence). The CDR3 is 15 residues long. The CDR3 bases are TGTGTCAGCAGTTTATTTTCAGGGAACTACAATGAGCAGTTCTTC. Protein: CVSSLFSGNYNEQFF.

This clonotype has more than one count but fewer than ten. The chain recombines TRBV5-1 with TRBJ1-5; TRBD1 agrees at 8 bases. Germline trimming cut 4 bases from V and 1 base from J; bases unmatched to any gene: 4. The length of the CDR3 is 15 residues. CDR1 SGHRS and CDR2 YFSETQ come from the germline V gene. CDR3 DNA: TGCGCCAGCAGCCAGGGGGCGGGGAGCAATCAGCCCCAGCATTTT. It codes for CASSQGAGSNQPQHF.

In this sample, this clonotype turned up a few times. The rearrangement joins TRBV9 to TRBJ2-3; 8 positions agree with TRBD2. This CDR3 region has 15 residues. Germline values: CDR1 SGDLS, CDR2 YYNGEE. J was trimmed by 4 bases and V by 4 bases; bases with no gene match: 8. The CDR3 DNA is TGTGCCAGCAGCCCAGGGAGCGGGGGTGCAGATACGCAGTATTTT. Its protein product is CASSPGSGGADTQYF.

The chain recombines TRBV7-2 with TRBJ2-1, with TRBD2 identical over 12 bases. The CDR3 is made up of 17 amino acids. Germline V CDR1 and CDR2: SGHTA, FQGNSA. V was clipped by 3 bases and J by 9 bases; unmatched bases: 12. The DNA for the CDR3 is TGTGCCAGCAGCTTGTCCCTAGCGGGGGGGAGTCGGTTTGAGCAGTTCTTC. Translation gives CASSLSLAGGSRFEQFF.

V usage is TRBV4-1 and J usage is TRBJ2-4; TRBD2 agrees at 8 bases. This CDR3 contains 18 residues. Germline values: CDR1 MGHRA, CDR2 YSYEKL. V dropped 3 bases and J dropped 0; count of bases not matched to a gene: 10. The CDR3 bases are TGCGCCAGCAGCCACCCGATCGTGAGCGGGGGAGCCAAAAACATTCAGTACTTC. Its protein product is CASSHPIVSGGAKNIQYF.

The chain employs TRBV6-1 and TRBJ2-5; D possibly corresponds to TRBD1 (6 bases). The V and J ends lost 8 bases and 4 bases respectively, with 23 bases between them. From germline, CDR1 is MNHNS and CDR2 SASEGT. The CDR3 has 16 amino acids. Written as DNA, the CDR3 is TGTGCCAGCGTGTGGGACACTCGAAGAGGAGGAGAGACCCAGTACTTC. Encoded protein: CASVWDTRRGGETQYF.

This clonotype was detected only a few times. V is TRBV27 and J is TRBJ2-5, with D tentatively TRBD2 (5 bases). The V gene lost 3 bases and the J gene lost 3 bases, with 8 bases spanning the gap. Germline values: CDR1 MNHEY, CDR2 SMNVEV (reference sequence). The CDR3 consists of 13 residues. CDR3 sequence (DNA): TGTGCCAGCAGTTTCTTAGCGAAAGAGACCCAGTACTTC. Amino acid sequence: CASSFLAKETQYF.

The chain carries TRBV5-1 and TRBJ2-3; maybe TRBD1 (5 bases). CDR3 length: 17 amino acids. V dropped 6 bases and J dropped 2 bases, with 22 bases sitting between them. CDR1 is SGHRS and CDR2 is YFSETQ in the germline V gene. Here the CDR3 DNA reads TGCGCCAGCACACGACGCCCATCTGGGGCGGACACAGATACGCAGTATTTT. Its translation: CASTRRPSGADTDTQYF.

This sequence joins TRBV7-2 and TRBJ2-6, with 7 bases fitting TRBD1. Germline V CDR1 and CDR2: SGHTA, FQGNSA. Germline trimming cut 3 bases from V and 0 bases from J; bases unmatched to any gene: 5. The CDR3 is made up of 17 amino acids. For the CDR3, the DNA is TGTGCCAGCAGCTTTTGGGCAGGGGGCTCTGGGGCCAACGTCCTGACTTTC. This codes for CASSFWAGGSGANVLTF.

This clonotype was recorded a few times. V gene TRBV29-1 combines with J gene TRBJ2-5, with D perhaps TRBD2 (6 bases). The germline V and J ends were trimmed by 6 bases and 0 bases, with 11 bases remaining between them. CDR1 is SQVTM, CDR2 ANQGSEA, per germline. The CDR3 sequence is 13 residues long. The CDR3 DNA follows: TGCAGCGTGGAGGGTCAATACCAAGAGACCCAGTACTTC. Protein product: CSVEGQYQETQYF.

The rearrangement joins TRBV29-1 to TRBJ2-3; D is possibly TRBD1 (6 bases). The CDR3 extends over 14 amino acids. Trimming took off 6 bases at V and 4 bases at J, with 17 bases between the two ends. CDR1 is SQVTM, CDR2 ANQGSEA, per germline. The CDR3 DNA follows: TGCAGCGTCTTGGACAGCCAGGTGGCAGATACGCAGTATTTT. This translates into CSVLDSQVADTQYF.

The chain employs TRBV7-2 and TRBJ2-7; 8 bases are shared with TRBD1. CDR3 length: 15 residues. The V and J ends lost 2 bases and 2 bases, in that order; junction bases with no gene match: 5. Germline CDR1 and CDR2: SGHTA and FQGNSA. CDR3 bases: TGTGCCAGCAGCTTATCGAGACAGGGGACCTACGAGCAGTACTTC. This translates into CASSLSRQGTYEQYF.

The rearrangement uses TRBV5-1 and TRBJ2-4; 9 bases map to TRBD2. The end of the DNA is better explained by TRBJ2-7, so the J call may be wrong. Germline CDR1 is SGHRS and CDR2 is YFSETQ. CDR3 size: 16 residues. The CDR3 DNA reads as TGCGCCAGCAGCTTGGAGTCCAGCGGGGGGATCTACGAGCAGTACTTC. Translated, it gives CASSLESSGGIYEQYF.

In the case of this clonotype: It may be a read error: a sequence one base away is much more abundant. The rearrangement links TRBV25-1 to TRBJ2-1; D may be TRBD2 (5 bases). The CDR3 has 11 residues. Trimming removed 4 bases from V and 9 bases from J, with 7 bases in between. CDR1 MGHDK and CDR2 SYGVNS come from the germline V gene. The CDR3, as DNA: TGTGCCAGCAGTGGAGGGAGTGAGCAGTTCTTC. The encoded protein is CASSGGSEQFF.

Only a few counts were recorded for this clonotype. The V and J genes are TRBV7-3 and TRBJ1-6; unclear D gene. CDR1 and CDR2 from the germline V gene are SGHTA and FQGTGA. The CDR3 is 15 amino acids. The V and J ends lost 5 bases and 9 bases respectively, with 17 bases between them. The CDR3 sequence: CASSTAGEPSSPLHF. The CDR3 region has the DNA TGTGCCAGCAGCACCGCCGGGGAACCCTCTTCACCCCTCCACTTT.

The chain recombines TRBV29-1 with TRBJ1-5; TRBD1 matches 7 bases. The CDR3 extends over 13 amino acids. Germline V CDR1 and CDR2: SQVTM, ANQGSEA. The trim removed 6 bases at V and 2 bases at J, leaving 4 bases unmatched. CDR3 sequence reads: CSVTGEGNQPQHF. CDR3 sequence (DNA): TGCAGCGTCACAGGGGAGGGCAATCAGCCCCAGCATTTT.

This clonotype was seen only a few times. The V call is TRBV7-2, the J call TRBJ1-2; TRBD1 agrees at 7 bases. The CDR3 runs 11 residues. Unmatched junction bases numbered 3, after V lost 5 bases and J lost 9 bases. Germline loops: CDR1 SGHTA, CDR2 FQGNSA. Here the CDR3 DNA reads TGTGCCAGCAGCATGGACAGGAGCTACACCTTC. Its protein is CASSMDRSYTF. The complete variable domain, with remaining parts taken from reference TRBV7-2 and TRBJ1-2, reads GAGVSQSPSNKVTEKGKDVELRCDPISGHTALYWYRQSLGQGLEFLIYFQGNSAPDKSGLPSDRFSAERTGGSVSTLTIQRTQQEDSAVYLCASSMDRSYTFGSGTRLTVV.

The chain couples TRBV18 to TRBJ2-7, with D tentatively TRBD1 (6 bases). V dropped 6 bases and J dropped 2 bases, with 14 bases sitting between them. The germline V gene encodes CDR1 KGHSH and CDR2 LQKENI. This CDR3 region has 14 residues. The CDR3 DNA reads as TGTGCCAGCTCCCACCGGGACAAACCCTACGAGCAGTACTTC. As protein: CASSHRDKPYEQYF. Using reference TRBV18 and TRBJ2-7 for the parts outside the CDR3, the full variable domain is NAGVMQNPRHLVRRRGQEARLRCSPMKGHSHVYWYRQLPEEGLKFMVYLQKENIIDESGMPKERFSAEFPKEGPSILRIQQVVRGDSAAYFCASSHRDKPYEQYFGPGTRLTVT.

This chain links TRBV20-1 with TRBJ2-3; D is uncertain. There are 13 residues in the CDR3. V lost 0 bases to trimming and J lost 3 bases, with 7 bases between them. Germline lookup yields CDR1 DFQATT and CDR2 SNEGSKA (reference sequence). As DNA, the CDR3 is TGCAGTGCTAGAGATCCCCCTACAGATACGCAGTATTTT. Its translation is CSARDPPTDTQYF.

This clonotype has a handful of counts. The rearrangement uses TRBV5-1 and TRBJ2-1; TRBD2 agrees at 8 bases. Trimming at V came to 5 bases and at J to 9 bases, leaving 13 bases not matched to a gene. The CDR3 runs 15 residues. Germline V lookup: CDR1 SGHRS, CDR2 YFSETQ. The CDR3 DNA follows: TGCGCCAGCAGTACCACCGACGGGGGGGCAGTTGAGCAGTTCTTC. It yields the protein CASSTTDGGAVEQFF.

The chain is built from TRBV9 and TRBJ1-5; no clear D gene. CDR3 length equals 13 residues. Trimming took 1 base from V and 7 from J, leaving 9 bases between them. CDR1 is SGDLS and CDR2 is YYNGEE in the germline V gene. CDR3 protein: CASSVTSDQPQHF. The DNA of the CDR3 is TGTGCCAGCAGCGTAACGAGCGACCAGCCCCAGCATTTT.

The chain employs TRBV3-1 and TRBJ2-2; 7 positions agree with TRBD1. V lost 3 bases, J lost 5 bases, and 6 bases stayed unmatched. CDR1 and CDR2 from the germline V gene are LGHDT and YNNKEL (reference sequence). There are 15 residues in the CDR3. The CDR3 region has the DNA TGTGCCAGCAGCCAGCTAACAGGGGAAACCGGGGAGCTGTTTTTT. Its protein product is CASSQLTGETGELFF.